The 29 T cell receptor beta chains reported below all come from one sample, sequenced in a study of T-cell reconstitution after alpha-beta-depleted transplantation in children. Preparation of the TCRbeta library involved a method that used unique molecular identifiers. Via MiXCR, TCRdb re-called the PCR reads, giving one row per CDR3 protein. The sample shows 25,000 to 30,000 distinct CDR3 sequences, 6.3% of them seen only once. The sample was PBMCs, mostly from graft donor cells, taken 180 days after TCRalphabeta/CD19-depleted stem cell transplant. The origin of the receptors is a male patient aged 10-17 years who had a stem cell transplant for acute myeloid leukemia, so the T cells may come from the graft donor.

At least ten counts were recorded for this clonotype. The chain employs TRBV6-4 and TRBJ1-2, with 9 positions matching TRBD1. The CDR3 is 19 amino acids. Trimming removed 5 bases from V and 2 bases from J; junction bases left unmatched: 18. Germline-derived CDR1 and CDR2 are MRHNA and SNTAGT. The CDR3 protein is CASSPQQGAKSSFNYGYTF. CDR3 bases: TGTGCCAGCAGTCCGCAACAGGGGGCTAAGTCTTCATTCAACTATGGCTACACCTTC.

This clonotype was counted ten times or more. The chain carries TRBV2 and TRBJ1-2; D is possibly TRBD1 (5 bases). This CDR3 contains 13 residues. V dropped 6 bases and J dropped 8 bases, with 16 bases sitting between them. Germline CDR1 SNHLY, CDR2 FYNNEI. CDR3 in amino acids: CASRTQGLGGYTF. The DNA of the CDR3 is TGTGCCAGCAGAACCCAGGGATTGGGCGGCTACACCTTC.

This clonotype was seen ten or more times. V is TRBV12-3 or TRBV12-4 and J is TRBJ2-3; 8 nucleotides match TRBD2. This CDR3 spans 15 amino acids. V was pared by 6 bases and J by 7 bases, with 12 bases of the junction left unmatched. The CDR3 loop is CASSYRQLAGNTQYF. As DNA, the CDR3 is TGTGCCAGCAGCTACCGACAGCTAGCGGGTAATACGCAGTATTTT.

This clonotype has a count of ten or more. The J gene is TRBJ2-3, the V gene TRBV7-6; no clear D. Looked up from germline, CDR1 is SGHVS and CDR2 is FNYEAQ. V was clipped by 1 base and J by 8 bases, with 13 bases between them. The CDR3 runs to 14 residues. The CDR3 loop reads CASSLGGATGTQYF. The CDR3 nucleotides are TGTGCCAGCAGCTTAGGGGGTGCTACCGGTACGCAGTATTTT. The entire variable domain, with the rest obtained from reference TRBV7-6 and TRBJ2-3, is as follows: GAGVSQSPRYKVTKRGQDVALRCDPISGHVSLYWYRQALGQGPEFLTYFNYEAQQDKSGLPNDRFSAERPEGSISTLTIQRTEQRDSAMYRCASSLGGATGTQYFGPGTRLTVL.

This clonotype occurred many times. This sequence joins TRBV2 and TRBJ1-5; 7 nucleotides match TRBD1. Germline V gene sequence: CDR1 SNHLY, CDR2 FYNNEI. V lost 6 bases, J lost 3 bases, and 14 bases stayed unmatched. The CDR3 is 17 amino acids. The chain's CDR3 is CASRVGQRPNVNQPQHF. The CDR3 bases are TGTGCCAGCAGGGTGGGACAGCGACCCAATGTCAATCAGCCCCAGCATTTT.

Many counts were recorded for this clonotype. A much larger clone lies one base from this, so it may be a read error. The chain links TRBV28 to TRBJ1-1; D not certain. Germline CDR1 and CDR2: MDHEN and SYDVKM. The CDR3 contains 12 residues. Trimming stripped 3 bases from V and 1 base from J, with 3 bases between. Here the CDR3 reads CASSLENTEAFF. The CDR3 DNA reads as TGTGCCAGCAGTTTGGAGAACACTGAAGCTTTCTTT.

Details on this clonotype: The junction shows a germline mismatch at one end, possibly a read error. The chain has TRBV6-5 and TRBJ2-7, with TRBD2 as a possible D gene (5 bases). The CDR3 totals 14 residues. In germline, CDR1 is MNHEY, CDR2 SVGAGI. Here the CDR3 reads CASSYLAPSSEQYF. The CDR3 region has the DNA TGTGCCAGCAGTTACCTAGCCCCCTCCTCCGAGCAGTACTTC.

The table lists this clonotype with many counts. J is TRBJ2-1 and V is TRBV11-1; possibly TRBD2 for D (6 bases). The V gene's germline CDR1 is SGHAT and CDR2 FQDESV (reference sequence). The CDR3 has 13 amino acids. The V end was cut by 5 bases, the J end by 6 bases, with 11 bases between. The CDR3 DNA follows: TGTGCCAGCAGCCTGACTAGTACCAATGAGCAGTTCTTC. It translates to CASSLTSTNEQFF.

Notes on this clonotype: A junction end diverges from the germline sequence, so it may reflect a read error. This chain uses TRBV3-1 with TRBJ2-5; D possibly corresponds to TRBD2 (6 bases). This CDR3 is 17 amino acids long. The germline CDR1 and CDR2 sequences are LGHDT and YNNKEL (reference sequence). The CDR3 nucleotides read TGTGCCACCAGCCATCTGGCCCTGGGACTGCTGGGGGAGACCCAGTACTTC. Translated: CATSHLALGLLGETQYF.

There are many counts of this clonotype. CDR3 sequence reads: CASSPGLARTGELFF. For the CDR3, the DNA is TGTGCCAGCAGTCCGGGACTAGCTCGAACCGGGGAGCTGTTTTTT. The chain combines TRBV6-5 with TRBJ2-2; 9 bases agree with TRBD2. This CDR3 comprises 15 residues. J was trimmed by 5 bases and V by 5 bases; bases with no gene match: 6. CDR1 MNHEY and CDR2 SVGAGI come from the germline V gene.

This clonotype was observed at least ten times. The chain uses TRBV5-6 and TRBJ1-6; D is uncertain. V was pared by 0 bases and J by 3 bases, with 7 bases between. The CDR3 sequence is 15 residues long. Germline loops: CDR1 SGHDT, CDR2 YYEEEE. CDR3 DNA: TGTGCCAGCAGCTTGGCCCGGCGCTATAATTCACCCCTCCACTTT. Its translation: CASSLARRYNSPLHF.

This clonotype was detected ten times or more. The genes are TRBV12-3 or TRBV12-4 and TRBJ2-2; D might be TRBD1 (6 bases). V lost 6 bases, J lost 1 base, and 15 bases lay in between. CDR3 length: 16 amino acids. This chain's CDR3 is CASSLLLTGNTGELFF. CDR3 DNA sequence: TGTGCCAGCAGCCTTCTTTTGACAGGGAACACCGGGGAGCTGTTTTTT.

This clonotype was observed many times. The DNA for the CDR3 is TGCAGTGCTAGAGAAGGGGTCAGGGGTGATGGCTACACCTTC. Translating gives CSAREGVRGDGYTF. The chain joins TRBV20-1 to TRBJ1-2, with TRBD1 as a possible D gene (6 bases). Looked up from germline, CDR1 is DFQATT and CDR2 is SNEGSKA (reference sequence). V gave up 0 bases and J gave up 6 bases, with 14 bases separating them. CDR3 length: 14 residues.

The gene calls are TRBV30 and TRBJ2-1, with 8 bases matching TRBD2. The ends lost 7 bases at V and 7 bases at J; junction bases unmatched: 15. CDR3 size: 15 residues. Germline V gene sequence: CDR1 GTSNPN, CDR2 SVGIG (reference sequence). The CDR3 coding sequence is TGTGCCTCCTGGTTAGAGAGCGGGAGAACTAATGAGCAGTTCTTC. It translates to CASWLESGRTNEQFF.

This clonotype was detected ten times or more. The chain carries TRBV24-1 and TRBJ2-2, with 7 bases lining up with TRBD2. The junction had 7 bases not matched to a gene; V was cut back by 3 bases and J by 7 bases. Germline lookup yields CDR1 KGHDR and CDR2 SFDVKD. CDR3 length equals 15 residues. The CDR3 loop reads CATSDPSSGVGELFF. In DNA, the CDR3 is TGTGCCACCAGTGATCCTTCTAGCGGAGTCGGGGAGCTGTTTTTT.

This clonotype showed up many times. This rearrangement joins TRBV3-1 to TRBJ2-1; 8 bases are shared with TRBD1. Germline trimming cut 1 base from V and 8 bases from J; bases unmatched to any gene: 4. The CDR3 is made up of 14 amino acids. CDR1 and CDR2 (germline): LGHDT, YNNKEL (reference sequence). CDR3 amino acids: CASSQAGQGHEQFF. CDR3 DNA sequence: TGTGCCAGCAGCCAAGCTGGACAGGGCCATGAGCAGTTCTTC.

This clonotype was seen ten or more times. CDR3 bases: TGCAGCGTTGTCGGGGTGATGCCCTCCCTGGCTTTCTTT. It encodes CSVVGVMPSLAFF. The chain carries TRBV29-1 and TRBJ1-1, with D unresolved. Trimming removed 4 bases at V and 11 bases at J, with 20 bases between. Germline V gene data show CDR1 as SQVTM and CDR2 as ANQGSEA. This CDR3 has 13 amino acids. The full variable domain, its missing parts supplied by reference TRBV29-1 and TRBJ1-1, is SAVISQKPSRDICQRGTSLTIQCQVDSQVTMMFWYRQQPGQSLTLIATANQGSEATYESGFVIDKFPISRPNLTFSTLTVSNMSPEDSSIYLCSVVGVMPSLAFFGQGTRLTVV.

Many counts were recorded for this clonotype. The chain joins TRBV7-2 to TRBJ2-2; 7 nucleotides agree with TRBD1. With V trimmed by 5 bases and J by 6 bases, 12 bases remained unmatched. The CDR3 loop spans 16 amino acids. Germline values: CDR1 SGHTA, CDR2 FQGNSA. The CDR3 loop is CASSPHRGAESGELFF. DNA for the CDR3: TGTGCCAGCAGCCCACACAGGGGAGCTGAGTCCGGGGAGCTGTTTTTT. Based on the CDR3 plus reference TRBV7-2 and TRBJ2-2, the full variable domain is GAGVSQSPSNKVTEKGKDVELRCDPISGHTALYWYRQSLGQGLEFLIYFQGNSAPDKSGLPSDRFSAERTGGSVSTLTIQRTQQEDSAVYLCASSPHRGAESGELFFGEGSRLTVL.

This clonotype has ten or more counts. The chain recombines TRBV20-1 with TRBJ2-1, with 8 bases identical to TRBD2. Germline V gives CDR1 DFQATT, CDR2 SNEGSKA (reference sequence). The V and J ends lost 0 bases and 6 bases, in that order; junction bases with no gene match: 10. The CDR3 totals 16 residues. Here the CDR3 reads CSARDPSGSPGNEQFF. The CDR3 DNA sequence: TGCAGTGCTAGAGATCCTAGCGGGTCCCCGGGCAATGAGCAGTTCTTC.

On this clonotype: One junction end does not reproduce the germline sequence, and a read error may be involved. The V gene is TRBV7-9, the J gene TRBJ1-2, with D hard to call. The CDR3 extends over 14 amino acids. Looked up from germline, CDR1 is SEHNR and CDR2 is FQNEAQ (reference sequence). The CDR3 region is CAGSLYRQTYGYTF. The CDR3 nucleotides read TGTGCCGGCAGCTTATACCGGCAGACCTATGGCTACACCTTC.

The sample holds many counts of this clonotype. The chain employs TRBV27 and TRBJ2-3; 11 positions match TRBD2. Trimming at V came to 8 bases and at J to 4 bases, leaving 8 bases not matched to a gene. The CDR3 runs 15 residues. CDR1 MNHEY and CDR2 SMNVEV come from the germline V gene (reference sequence). The CDR3 protein is CASGTTSGSADTQYF. DNA of the CDR3: TGTGCCAGCGGAACTACTAGCGGGAGTGCAGATACGCAGTATTTT.

This clonotype was seen many times. V gene TRBV9 combines with J gene TRBJ2-3, with 13 nucleotides matching TRBD2. V lost 3 bases to trimming and J lost 5 bases; unmatched junction nucleotides: 9. CDR1 is SGDLS, CDR2 YYNGEE, per germline. The CDR3 has 17 amino acids. The CDR3 is CASSAQLAGGFGDTQYF. CDR3 sequence (DNA): TGTGCCAGCAGCGCACAACTAGCGGGAGGGTTTGGAGATACGCAGTATTTT.

This clonotype appeared many times. This chain links TRBV6-6 with TRBJ2-3; 13 nucleotides line up with TRBD2. The germline V gene encodes CDR1 MNHNY and CDR2 SVGAGI (reference sequence). The CDR3 totals 18 residues. V trimming: 6 bases; J trimming: 0 bases; junction bases outside the gene matches: 9. The chain's CDR3 is CASSRLAGGQASTDTQYF. The CDR3 DNA reads as TGTGCCAGCAGCCGACTAGCGGGGGGACAAGCTAGCACAGATACGCAGTATTTT.

This clonotype showed up many times. The chain couples TRBV7-8 to TRBJ1-5; 9 nucleotides line up with TRBD1. Germline CDR1 is SGHVS and CDR2 is FQNEAQ. The CDR3 runs 17 residues. Trimming removed 4 bases from V and 0 bases from J; junction bases left unmatched: 7. The CDR3 DNA sequence: TGTGCCAGCAGCTGGGGGACAGGGCCACATAGCAATCAGCCCCAGCATTTT. Translation gives CASSWGTGPHSNQPQHF.

The sample holds many counts of this clonotype. This chain uses TRBV7-2 with TRBJ1-2, with a tentative D call TRBD1 (6 bases). The CDR3 runs 13 residues. V lost 4 bases, J lost 4 bases, and 10 bases lay in between. Germline CDR1 SGHTA, CDR2 FQGNSA. The CDR3 region is CASSWDNPYGYTF. The CDR3 DNA follows: TGTGCCAGCAGCTGGGACAACCCCTATGGCTACACCTTC.

This clonotype was recorded at least ten times. The V call is TRBV2, the J call TRBJ1-5; TRBD1 is a possible D gene (6 bases). Trimming removed 8 bases at V and 6 bases at J, with 20 bases between. CDR1 SNHLY and CDR2 FYNNEI come from the germline V gene. The CDR3 spans 15 residues. The CDR3, as DNA: TGTGCCAGCTCCCGCGAGGGGGGCTTAGGTCAGCCCCAGCATTTT. Protein: CASSREGGLGQPQHF.

This clonotype appeared many times. The gene calls are TRBV6-5 and TRBJ1-4; D uncertain. The CDR3 spans 14 residues. V was pared by 4 bases and J by 7 bases, with 13 bases between. Germline CDR1 MNHEY, CDR2 SVGAGI. The CDR3 loop reads CASSSLAWGEKLFF. Written as DNA, the CDR3 is TGTGCCAGCAGTTCCCTAGCTTGGGGTGAAAAACTGTTTTTT.

This clonotype was counted ten times or more. This chain joins TRBV5-4 and TRBJ2-7, with 10 bases that match TRBD2. This CDR3 region has 15 residues. V shed 4 bases, J shed 0 bases, and the junction held 4 bases outside the gene matches. Looked up from germline, CDR1 is SGHNT and CDR2 is YYREEE (reference sequence). The DNA of the CDR3 is TGTGCCAGCAGCCCCAGCGGGAGGGCCTCCTACGAGCAGTACTTC. Translating it yields CASSPSGRASYEQYF.

This clonotype has a count of ten or more. The chain combines TRBV4-2 with TRBJ1-3; D is unclear. CDR3 length: 15 amino acids. V lost 1 base, J lost 7 bases, and 14 bases lay in between. Germline CDR1 and CDR2: LGHNA and YNFKEQ. This CDR3 is CASSQGLNQLNTIYF. The CDR3 coding sequence is TGTGCCAGCAGCCAAGGCCTCAATCAGCTGAACACCATATATTTT.